This T cell receptor beta chain was retrieved from a study of OX40 agonist ivuxolimab in advanced cancers. Turning to the study itself: Partial responses were achieved by three patients, of whom one had hepatocellular carcinoma and two had cutaneous melanoma. Overall study findings and caveats: CD4+ and CD8+ blood T cells expanded clonally by week 6 at 0.1 to 3.0 mg/kg.

Sequencing used immunoSEQ multiplex PCR; TCRdb keeps in-frame clones, though not all of them. The sample yields some 82,000 clones, about 94% seen once. Patients with autoimmune history or systemic immunosuppression were excluded. On this clone itself: What it recognizes is unknown.

This TCR came from an adult with an advanced solid tumor such as melanoma, head and neck, liver or kidney cancer. Sample: CD4+ or CD8+ T cells sorted from blood, taken in a trial of the OX40 agonist ivuxolimab.

The CDR3 loop reads CASSSGQGPYEQYF. CDR3 bases: TGTGCCAGCAGCTCCGGACAGGGCCCCTACGAGCAGTACTTC. J is TRBJ2-7 and V is TRBV7-9; 8 nucleotides align to TRBD1. With 4 bases clipped from V and 2 bases from J, the junction kept 4 bases outside the gene matches. CDR3 length: 14 amino acids. Germline V gene sequence: CDR1 SEHNR, CDR2 FQNEAQ (reference sequence).